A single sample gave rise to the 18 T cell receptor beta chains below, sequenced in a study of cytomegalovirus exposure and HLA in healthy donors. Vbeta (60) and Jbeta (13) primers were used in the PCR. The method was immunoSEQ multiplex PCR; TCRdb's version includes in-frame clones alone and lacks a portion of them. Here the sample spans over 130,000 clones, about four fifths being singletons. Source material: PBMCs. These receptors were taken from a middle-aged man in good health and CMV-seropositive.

The CDR3 region is CASNHRTGVEQYF. CDR3 nucleotides: TGTGCCAGCAACCATCGGACAGGGGTCGAGCAGTACTTC. The rearrangement links TRBV7-8 to TRBJ2-7; 9 bases map to TRBD1. Germline V gene data show CDR1 as SGHVS and CDR2 as FQNEAQ. Trimming cost V 7 bases and J 6 bases; bases outside gene matches: 7. The CDR3 has 13 amino acids. The full variable domain, its missing parts supplied by reference TRBV7-8 and TRBJ2-7, is GAGVSQSPRYKVAKRGQDVALRCDPISGHVSLFWYQQALGQGPEFLTYFQNEAQLDKSGLPSDRFFAERPEGSVSTLKIQRTQQEDSAVYLCASNHRTGVEQYFGPGTRLTVT.

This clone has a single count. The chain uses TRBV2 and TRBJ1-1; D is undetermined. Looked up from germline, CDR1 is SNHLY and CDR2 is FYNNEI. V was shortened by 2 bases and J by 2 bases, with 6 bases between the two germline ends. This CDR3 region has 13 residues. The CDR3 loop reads CASSENSNTEAFF. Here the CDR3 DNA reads TGTGCCAGCAGTGAAAACAGCAACACTGAAGCTTTCTTT.

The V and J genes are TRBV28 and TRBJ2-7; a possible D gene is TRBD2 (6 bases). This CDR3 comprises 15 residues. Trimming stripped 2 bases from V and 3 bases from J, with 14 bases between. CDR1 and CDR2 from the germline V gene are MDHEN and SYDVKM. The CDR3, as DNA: TGTGCCAGCAGTTTACCCAGGACTATTGGCTACGAGCAGTACTTC. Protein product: CASSLPRTIGYEQYF.

This chain's CDR3 is CASSPLALVDEQYF. The CDR3 nucleotides are TGCGCCAGCAGCCCTCTCGCCCTAGTCGACGAGCAGTACTTC. This chain uses TRBV4-1 with TRBJ2-5, with unresolved D. The end of the DNA fits TRBJ2-7 better, so the J call may be wrong. The CDR3 is 14 residues long. The V gene's germline CDR1 is MGHRA and CDR2 YSYEKL.

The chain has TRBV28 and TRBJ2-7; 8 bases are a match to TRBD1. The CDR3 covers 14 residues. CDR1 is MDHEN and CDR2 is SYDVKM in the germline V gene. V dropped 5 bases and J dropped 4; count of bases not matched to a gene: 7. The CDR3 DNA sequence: TGTGCCAGCAGTCAAACCAGGGGGCGGTACGAGCAGTACTTC. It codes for CASSQTRGRYEQYF.

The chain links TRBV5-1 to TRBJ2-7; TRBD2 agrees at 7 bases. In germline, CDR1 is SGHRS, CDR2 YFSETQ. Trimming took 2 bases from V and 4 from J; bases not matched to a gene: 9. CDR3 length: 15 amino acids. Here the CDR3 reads CASSLWGGAPYEQYF. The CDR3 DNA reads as TGCGCCAGCAGCTTATGGGGAGGGGCCCCTTACGAGCAGTACTTC.

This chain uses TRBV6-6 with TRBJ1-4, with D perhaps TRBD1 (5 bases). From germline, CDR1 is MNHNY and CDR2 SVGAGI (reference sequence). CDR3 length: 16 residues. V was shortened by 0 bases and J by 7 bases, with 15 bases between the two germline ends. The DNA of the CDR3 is TGTGCCAGCAGTTACTCGAGCAGGGAGGAAGGTGAAAAACTGTTTTTT. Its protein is CASSYSSREEGEKLFF.

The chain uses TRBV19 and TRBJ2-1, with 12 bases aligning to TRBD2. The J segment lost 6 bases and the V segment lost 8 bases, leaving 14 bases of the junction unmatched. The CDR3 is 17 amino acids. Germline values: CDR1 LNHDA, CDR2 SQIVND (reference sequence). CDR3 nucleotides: TGTGCCAGTCTCCCCTCGACTAGCGGGAGCGTCGGCAATGAGCAGTTCTTC. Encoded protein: CASLPSTSGSVGNEQFF.

In nucleotides, the CDR3 is TGCGCCAGCAGGTTGACTACTAGCGGACACTACGAGCAGTACTTC. Amino acid sequence: CASRLTTSGHYEQYF. J is TRBJ2-7 and V is TRBV5-1, with TRBD2 matching over 8 bases. The CDR3 runs 15 residues. Per germline, CDR1 SGHRS and CDR2 YFSETQ. V gave up 5 bases and J gave up 3 bases; unmatched junction bases: 10.

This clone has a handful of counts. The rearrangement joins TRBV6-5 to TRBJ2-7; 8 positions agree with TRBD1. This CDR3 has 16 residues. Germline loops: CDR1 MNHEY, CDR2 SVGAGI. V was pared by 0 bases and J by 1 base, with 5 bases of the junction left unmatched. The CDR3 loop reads CASSYSSGQVSYEQYF. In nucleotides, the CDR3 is TGTGCCAGCAGTTACTCCTCGGGACAGGTGTCCTACGAGCAGTACTTC.

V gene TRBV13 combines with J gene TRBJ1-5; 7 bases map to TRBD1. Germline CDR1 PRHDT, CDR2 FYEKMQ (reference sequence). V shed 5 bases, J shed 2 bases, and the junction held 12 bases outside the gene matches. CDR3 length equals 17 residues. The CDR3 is CASSPSRGGMGNQPQHF. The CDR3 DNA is TGTGCCAGCAGCCCATCGAGAGGGGGCATGGGCAATCAGCCCCAGCATTTT. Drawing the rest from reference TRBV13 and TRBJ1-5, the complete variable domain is AAGVIQSPRHLIKEKRETATLKCYPIPRHDTVYWYQQGPGQDPQFLISFYEKMQSDKGSIPDRFSAQQFSDYHSELNMSSLELGDSALYFCASSPSRGGMGNQPQHFGDGTRLSIL.

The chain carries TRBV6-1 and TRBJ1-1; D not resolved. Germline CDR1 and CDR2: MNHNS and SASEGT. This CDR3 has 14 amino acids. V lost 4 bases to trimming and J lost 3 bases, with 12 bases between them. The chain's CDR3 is CASSVVFRDTEAFF. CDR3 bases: TGTGCCAGCAGTGTGGTGTTTCGGGACACTGAAGCTTTCTTT.

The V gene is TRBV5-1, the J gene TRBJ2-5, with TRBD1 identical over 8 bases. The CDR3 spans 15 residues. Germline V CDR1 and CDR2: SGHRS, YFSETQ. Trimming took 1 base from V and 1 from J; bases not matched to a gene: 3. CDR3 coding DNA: TGCGCCAGCAGCTTGAATACAGGGGGCCAAGAGACCCAGTACTTC. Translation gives CASSLNTGGQETQYF.

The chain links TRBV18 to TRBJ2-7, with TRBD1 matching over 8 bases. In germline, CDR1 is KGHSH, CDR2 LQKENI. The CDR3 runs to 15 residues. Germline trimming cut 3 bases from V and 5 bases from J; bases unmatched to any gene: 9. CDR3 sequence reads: CASSPIAGGFDEQYF. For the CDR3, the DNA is TGTGCCAGCTCACCGATAGCAGGGGGCTTCGACGAGCAGTACTTC.

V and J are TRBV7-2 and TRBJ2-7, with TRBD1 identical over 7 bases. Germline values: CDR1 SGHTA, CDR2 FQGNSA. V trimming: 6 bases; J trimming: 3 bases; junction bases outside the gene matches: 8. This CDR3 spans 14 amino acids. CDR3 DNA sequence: TGTGCCAGCAGTCCTCGAACAGGGGACTACGAGCAGTACTTC. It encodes CASSPRTGDYEQYF.

The CDR3 coding sequence is TGCGCCAGCAGCTATTTTAGCGGAGGCGGGTACAATGAGCAGTTCTTC. Its protein is CASSYFSGGGYNEQFF. J is TRBJ2-1 and V is TRBV5-1; D might be TRBD2 (6 bases). This CDR3 region has 16 residues. Germline CDR1 SGHRS, CDR2 YFSETQ. Trimming removed 3 bases at V and 4 bases at J, with 17 bases between.

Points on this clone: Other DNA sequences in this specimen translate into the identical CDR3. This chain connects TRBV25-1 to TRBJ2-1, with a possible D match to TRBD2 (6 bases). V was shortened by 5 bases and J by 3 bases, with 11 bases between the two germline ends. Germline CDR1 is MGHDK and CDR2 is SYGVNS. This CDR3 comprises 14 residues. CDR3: CASSLAGYYNEQFF. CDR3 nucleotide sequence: TGTGCCAGCAGTCTGGCGGGATACTACAATGAGCAGTTCTTC.

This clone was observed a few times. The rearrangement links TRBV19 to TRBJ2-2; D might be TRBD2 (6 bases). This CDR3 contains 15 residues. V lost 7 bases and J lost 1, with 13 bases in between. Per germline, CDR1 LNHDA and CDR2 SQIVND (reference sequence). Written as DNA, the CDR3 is TGTGCCAGTAAATTGGTGGGAGGGAACACCGGGGAGCTGTTTTTT. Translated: CASKLVGGNTGELFF.